Listed here are 29 T cell receptor beta chains from one sample, sequenced in a study of cytomegalovirus exposure and HLA in healthy donors. Primers: 60 Vbeta forward and 13 Jbeta reverse. Assay used: immunoSEQ multiplex PCR; TCRdb lists only in-frame clones, some missing. The data hold approximately 140,000 clones, with approximately 80% observed a single time. The sequenced material came from PBMCs. Receptors were obtained from a woman aged 40-49 years in good health and CMV-seropositive.

This clone was detected only once. The chain combines TRBV6-5 with TRBJ2-5; 11 positions match TRBD2. Germline lookup yields CDR1 MNHEY and CDR2 SVGAGI. V dropped 0 bases and J dropped 1; count of bases not matched to a gene: 1. CDR3 length: 16 residues. This CDR3 reads CASSYSGLAAQETQYF. In DNA form, the CDR3 reads TGTGCCAGCAGTTACTCGGGACTAGCGGCCCAAGAGACCCAGTACTTC.

This clone was picked up a small number of times. DNA of the CDR3: TGCAGCGTTGATACTAGCGGATTTGCCTCCTACGAGCAGTACTTC. Translating gives CSVDTSGFASYEQYF. The chain is built from TRBV29-1 and TRBJ2-7; 8 bases map to TRBD2. This CDR3 region has 15 residues. Trimming at V came to 3 bases and at J to 0 bases, leaving 7 bases not matched to a gene. Germline V gives CDR1 SQVTM, CDR2 ANQGSEA.

The chain couples TRBV11-2 to TRBJ2-7; D unresolved. The germline V gene has CDR1 SGHAT and CDR2 FQNNGV. The V end was cut by 2 bases, the J end by 7 bases, with 9 bases between. The CDR3 is 12 residues long. The CDR3 DNA sequence: TGTGCCAGCAGCTTATCTGGCGGTGAGCAGTACTTC. Its translation: CASSLSGGEQYF.

V usage is TRBV5-1 and J usage is TRBJ2-4, with D possibly TRBD1 on 6 matching bases. Germline CDR1 is SGHRS and CDR2 is YFSETQ. The CDR3 sequence is 16 residues long. V was shortened by 1 base and J by 1 base, with 12 bases between the two germline ends. The CDR3 coding sequence is TGCGCCAGCAGCTTGAACAGGGTGGCGGCCAAAAACATTCAGTACTTC. This codes for CASSLNRVAAKNIQYF.

The rearrangement uses TRBV5-1 and TRBJ2-5; D remains ambiguous. Germline loops: CDR1 SGHRS, CDR2 YFSETQ. The germline V and J ends were trimmed by 2 bases and 4 bases, with 9 bases remaining between them. The CDR3 totals 13 residues. The CDR3 nucleotides read TGCGCCAGCAGCTTAGGCGGAGCAGAGACCCAGTACTTC. Its translation: CASSLGGAETQYF.

This clone turned up a few times. The rearrangement joins TRBV4-3 to TRBJ1-1; D is undetermined. CDR1 LGHNA and CDR2 YSLEER come from the germline V gene. Trimming removed 4 bases from V and 3 bases from J, with 18 bases in between. The CDR3 contains 16 residues. The CDR3 here is CASSPSVANRYTEAFF. The DNA of the CDR3 is TGCGCCAGCAGCCCGAGCGTTGCTAACCGTTACACTGAAGCTTTCTTT.

The V and J genes are TRBV15 and TRBJ2-4; possible D gene TRBD1, 8 bases. Germline-derived CDR1 and CDR2 are LNHNV and YYDKDF (reference sequence). This CDR3 region has 16 residues. Trimming left V 1 base short and J 3 bases short, with 13 bases between. The CDR3 spells CATSRGGGTGKNIQYF. CDR3 sequence (DNA): TGTGCCACCAGCAGAGGGGGGGGGACAGGCAAAAACATTCAGTACTTC.

Points on this clone: Being one base from a much bigger clone, this may be a read error. In DNA form, the CDR3 reads TGTGCCAGCAGCTTAGACAGGGGGTCCTACAATGAGCAGTTCTTC. Translated, it gives CASSLDRGSYNEQFF. The rearrangement links TRBV7-2 to TRBJ2-1, with 8 bases identical to TRBD1. Germline V CDR1 and CDR2: SGHTA, FQGNSA. The ends lost 1 base at V and 1 base at J; junction bases unmatched: 0. The CDR3 length is 15 residues.

As to this clone: Possible read error: a much larger clone is one base away. V is TRBV11-2 and J is TRBJ2-3; D gene ambiguous. V was trimmed by 5 bases and J by 0 bases, leaving 3 bases between them. Germline CDR1 and CDR2: SGHAT and FQNNGV. This CDR3 contains 12 residues. The CDR3 loop reads CASSPSTDTQYF. As DNA, the CDR3 is TGTGCCAGCAGCCCTAGCACAGATACGCAGTATTTT.

This chain links TRBV30 with TRBJ2-2; D ambiguous. The germline V gene has CDR1 GTSNPN and CDR2 SVGIG (reference sequence). Between the trimmed V and J ends, which lost 0 bases and 4 bases, there was a span of 3 bases. This CDR3 contains 12 residues. CDR3 nucleotides: TGTGCCTGGAGTGTCCGCACCGGGGAGCTGTTTTTT. Its protein product is CAWSVRTGELFF.

The V gene is TRBV6-1, the J gene TRBJ1-1, with D possibly TRBD1 on 5 matching bases. The CDR3 spans 14 residues. Germline V lookup: CDR1 MNHNS, CDR2 SASEGT. V lost 6 bases and J lost 1, with 12 bases in between. The CDR3 sequence is CASRGLGGNTEAFF. CDR3 DNA: TGTGCCAGCAGGGGATTGGGGGGGAACACTGAAGCTTTCTTT.

This clone has only one observation. This chain uses TRBV5-1 with TRBJ2-4, with 8 bases matching TRBD2. The CDR3 has 15 amino acids. Germline V gene lookup returns CDR1 SGHRS and CDR2 YFSETQ. V was pared by 2 bases and J by 9 bases, with 10 bases of the junction left unmatched. The CDR3 DNA is TGCGCCAGCAGCTTCAACGGACTAGCACAAAGCATTCAGTACTTC. This gives the protein CASSFNGLAQSIQYF. Combining the CDR3 with reference TRBV5-1 and TRBJ2-4 gives the whole variable domain KAGVTQTPRYLIKTRGQQVTLSCSPISGHRSVSWYQQTPGQGLQFLFEYFSETQRNKGNFPGRFSGRQFSNSRSEMNVSTLELGDSALYLCASSFNGLAQSIQYFGAGTRLSVL.

The chain joins TRBV6-4 to TRBJ2-1; D gene unclear. The V gene lost 2 bases and the J gene lost 9 bases, with 8 bases spanning the gap. The CDR3 runs 12 residues. Germline V lookup: CDR1 MRHNA, CDR2 SNTAGT. In DNA form, the CDR3 reads TGTGCCAGCAGTGACGTCCTCGGTGAGCAGTTCTTC. Residues: CASSDVLGEQFF.

The V gene is TRBV7-9, the J gene TRBJ1-1; weak D call: TRBD1 (6 bases). Germline values: CDR1 SEHNR, CDR2 FQNEAQ (reference sequence). The V end lost 5 bases, the J end lost 2 bases, and 18 bases lay between the germline ends. The CDR3 is 16 amino acids. The CDR3 is CASSPNPTGFNTEAFF. CDR3 nucleotide sequence: TGTGCCAGCAGCCCAAACCCGACAGGATTTAACACTGAAGCTTTCTTT.

The chain recombines TRBV6-5 with TRBJ2-1, with D perhaps matching TRBD2 (6 bases). Germline V CDR1 and CDR2: MNHEY, SVGAGI. This CDR3 is 15 amino acids long. V was cut by 2 bases and J by 2 bases, with 10 bases left in between. The chain's CDR3 is CASSYEGRTYNEQFF. In nucleotides, the CDR3 is TGTGCCAGCAGTTACGAAGGGAGGACCTACAATGAGCAGTTCTTC.

This sequence joins TRBV15 and TRBJ2-7; 9 bases map to TRBD2. Per germline, CDR1 LNHNV and CDR2 YYDKDF (reference sequence). There are 14 residues in the CDR3. The trim removed 5 bases at V and 1 base at J, leaving 3 bases unmatched. The chain's CDR3 is CATSVSGGSYEQYF. The CDR3 coding sequence is TGTGCCACCAGCGTTAGCGGGGGATCCTACGAGCAGTACTTC.

The chain carries TRBV27 and TRBJ2-1; D not certain. CDR1 and CDR2 from the germline V gene are MNHEY and SMNVEV (reference sequence). Trimming cost V 3 bases and J 5 bases, with 17 bases left between them. The CDR3 sequence is 16 residues long. The CDR3 is CASSFLIGLGDNEQFF. In nucleotides, the CDR3 is TGTGCCAGCAGTTTTTTAATCGGTCTAGGCGACAATGAGCAGTTCTTC.

The chain carries TRBV30 and TRBJ2-5, with 8 bases identical to TRBD1. Germline CDR1 GTSNPN, CDR2 SVGIG (reference sequence). Trimming took 2 bases from V and 3 from J; bases not matched to a gene: 8. The length of the CDR3 is 15 residues. The CDR3 sequence: CAWSSLGQGKETQYF. The CDR3 region has the DNA TGTGCCTGGAGTTCCCTTGGACAGGGAAAAGAGACCCAGTACTTC.

This clone appeared a single time. This chain uses TRBV5-6 with TRBJ2-1, with D perhaps TRBD1 (7 bases). The V and J ends lost 2 bases and 10 bases respectively, with 10 bases between them. The CDR3 runs 12 residues. Germline lookup yields CDR1 SGHDT and CDR2 YYEEEE. The CDR3, as DNA: TGTGCCAGCAGCTTCGGAGGGGGCGAGCAGTTCTTC. It translates to CASSFGGGEQFF. Full variable domain (remainder filled in from reference TRBV5-6 and TRBJ2-1): DAGVTQSPTHLIKTRGQQVTLRCSPKSGHDTVSWYQQALGQGPQFIFQYYEEEERQRGNFPDRFSGHQFPNYSSELNVNALLLGDSALYLCASSFGGGEQFFGPGTRLTVL.

The chain is built from TRBV27 and TRBJ2-7, with 8 nucleotides matching TRBD2. CDR3 length: 15 amino acids. The germline V gene encodes CDR1 MNHEY and CDR2 SMNVEV (reference sequence). V was clipped by 2 bases and J by 5 bases; unmatched bases: 8. The CDR3 coding sequence is TGTGCCAGCAGTTTACTGGGCGGGGGGCCCCACGAGCAGTACTTC. It yields the protein CASSLLGGGPHEQYF.

V gene TRBV19 combines with J gene TRBJ1-2; TRBD1 might be the D (6 bases). From germline, CDR1 is LNHDA and CDR2 SQIVND (reference sequence). V dropped 4 bases and J dropped 4 bases, with 13 bases sitting between them. This CDR3 is built from 14 residues. DNA of the CDR3: TGTGCCAGTAGTACACAGGGAGAGCCCTATGGCTACACCTTC. Translating gives CASSTQGEPYGYTF.

V is TRBV19 and J is TRBJ2-2, with 11 bases identical to TRBD1. There are 17 residues in the CDR3. J lost 3 bases, V lost 5 bases, and 8 bases had no gene match. Per the germline V gene, CDR1 is LNHDA and CDR2 is SQIVND (reference sequence). CDR3 sequence: CASSDLRDRGDTGELFF. In DNA, the CDR3 is TGTGCCAGTAGTGATCTCCGGGACAGGGGGGACACCGGGGAGCTGTTTTTT.

The chain is built from TRBV29-1 and TRBJ1-1, with a possible D match to TRBD1 (5 bases). The V end lost 1 base, the J end lost 1 base, and 10 bases lay between the germline ends. The CDR3 runs 14 residues. Germline V CDR1 and CDR2: SQVTM, ANQGSEA. The chain's CDR3 is CSVEGYRRNTEAFF. DNA for the CDR3: TGCAGCGTTGAAGGGTACAGGAGGAACACTGAAGCTTTCTTT.

CDR3 loop: CASSPPGQGSQPQHF. DNA for the CDR3: TGTGCCAGCAGCCCTCCGGGACAGGGGTCCCAGCCCCAGCATTTT. The rearrangement joins TRBV7-2 to TRBJ1-5; 10 positions agree with TRBD1. J gave up 7 bases and V 5 bases, and 8 bases lay outside the gene matches. The CDR3 runs to 15 residues. CDR1 is SGHTA and CDR2 is FQGNSA in the germline V gene. Combining the CDR3 with reference TRBV7-2 and TRBJ1-5 gives the whole variable domain GAGVSQSPSNKVTEKGKDVELRCDPISGHTALYWYRQSLGQGLEFLIYFQGNSAPDKSGLPSDRFSAERTGGSVSTLTIQRTQQEDSAVYLCASSPPGQGSQPQHFGDGTRLSIL.

The genes are TRBV20-1 and TRBJ2-3; D remains unclear. Trimming shortened V by 6 bases and J by 10 bases, and 14 bases separated the two germline ends. The germline V gene encodes CDR1 DFQATT and CDR2 SNEGSKA (reference sequence). The length of the CDR3 is 11 residues. The CDR3, as DNA: TGCAGTGCCCCCCTGCAGGCTTCGCAGTATTTT. This encodes CSAPLQASQYF.

A word on this clone: An end of the junction differs from the germline gene, which may be a read error. The rearrangement links TRBV28 to TRBJ1-1, with 9 bases fitting TRBD1. The germline V gene encodes CDR1 MDHEN and CDR2 SYDVKM. This CDR3 is built from 15 residues. CDR3 in DNA: TGTGCCTGCAGTCCCGGGACAGGGTTGTGGACTGAAGCTTTCTTT. Protein sequence: CACSPGTGLWTEAFF. The full variable domain, rest sourced from reference TRBV28 and TRBJ1-1, is DVKVTQSSRYLVKRTGEKVFLECVQDMDHENMFWYRQDPGLGLRLIYFSYDVKMKEKGDIPEGYSVSREKKERFSLILESASTNQTSMYLCACSPGTGLWTEAFFGQGTRLTVV.

The V and J genes are TRBV9 and TRBJ2-1; 15 nucleotides align to TRBD2. Germline CDR1 is SGDLS and CDR2 is YYNGEE. The CDR3 contains 19 residues. Unmatched junction bases numbered 12, after V lost 4 bases and J lost 4 bases. CDR3 protein: CASSSSKGLAGGSYNEQFF. The CDR3, as DNA: TGTGCCAGCAGCTCCTCAAAGGGACTAGCGGGAGGCAGTTACAATGAGCAGTTCTTC. The full variable domain, in which reference TRBV9 and TRBJ2-1 provide the parts outside the CDR3, is DSGVTQTPKHLITATGQRVTLRCSPRSGDLSVYWYQQSLDQGLQFLIQYYNGEERAKGNILERFSAQQFPDLHSELNLSSLELGDSALYFCASSSSKGLAGGSYNEQFFGPGTRLTVL.

The chain employs TRBV15 and TRBJ2-4; no clear D. This CDR3 has 14 residues. Between the trimmed V and J ends, which lost 0 bases and 1 base, there was a span of 4 bases. Per germline, CDR1 LNHNV and CDR2 YYDKDF (reference sequence). CDR3 loop: CATSRDRAKNIQYF. The CDR3 nucleotides read TGTGCCACCAGCAGAGACAGGGCCAAAAACATTCAGTACTTC. Full variable domain (outside the CDR3, taken from reference TRBV15 and TRBJ2-4): DAMVIQNPRYQVTQFGKPVTLSCSQTLNHNVMYWYQQKSSQAPKLLFHYYDKDFNNEADTPDNFQSRRPNTSFCFLDIRSPGLGDTAMYLCATSRDRAKNIQYFGAGTRLSVL.

This chain joins TRBV29-1 and TRBJ1-2; D gene unclear. This CDR3 is 15 amino acids long. The V gene lost 7 bases and the J gene lost 0 bases, with 18 bases spanning the gap. The germline V gene has CDR1 SQVTM and CDR2 ANQGSEA. Here the CDR3 DNA reads TGCAGCGCCCTTCTGAGGCGGGATGCTAACTATGGCTACACCTTC. Its protein is CSALLRRDANYGYTF.